This entry describes one T cell receptor beta chain. Antigen specificity is unknown. Pooled together were second doses at about 4 or about 12 weeks. The data originate from a study of T cell responses to AZD1222 COVID-19 vaccine. The CDR3 loop spans 14 amino acids. CDR1 and CDR2 (germline): MNHEY, SMNVEV (reference sequence). V dropped 3 bases and J dropped 4 bases, with 12 bases sitting between them. Study observations and caveats: Repertoires were obtained only post-peak T cell response. Spike-wide vaccine-associated CD4 TCRs dominated at 160-218 and 743-854. Clonal diversity was possibly underestimated, and the donors were mostly white British, with more females.

Profiled with immunoSEQ multiplex PCR; TCRdb holds only in-frame clones, not every one. The sample lists roughly 160,000 clones; roughly 89% were seen once. The material sequenced was peripheral blood, taken 28 days after the second AZD1222 dose. The chain joins TRBV27 to TRBJ1-2, with a tentative D call TRBD1 (6 bases). This sequence was found in an adult who received the AZD1222 COVID-19 vaccine. The chain's CDR3 is CASSLGGESYGYTF. Here the CDR3 DNA reads TGTGCCAGCAGTTTGGGGGGCGAAAGCTATGGCTACACCTTC.